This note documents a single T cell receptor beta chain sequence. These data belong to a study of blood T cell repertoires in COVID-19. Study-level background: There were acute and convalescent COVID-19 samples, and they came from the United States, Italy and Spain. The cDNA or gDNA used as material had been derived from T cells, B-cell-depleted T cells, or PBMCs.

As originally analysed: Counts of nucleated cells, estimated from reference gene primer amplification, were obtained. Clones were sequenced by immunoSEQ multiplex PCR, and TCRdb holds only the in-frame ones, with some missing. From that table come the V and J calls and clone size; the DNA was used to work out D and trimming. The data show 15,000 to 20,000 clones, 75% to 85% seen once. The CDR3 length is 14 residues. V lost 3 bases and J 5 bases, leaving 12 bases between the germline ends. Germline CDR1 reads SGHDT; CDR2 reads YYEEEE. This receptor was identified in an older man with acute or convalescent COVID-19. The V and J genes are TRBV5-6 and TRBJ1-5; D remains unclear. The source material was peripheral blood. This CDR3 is CASSSERSDQPQHF. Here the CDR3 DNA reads TGTGCCAGCAGCTCTGAGAGGTCCGATCAGCCCCAGCATTTT. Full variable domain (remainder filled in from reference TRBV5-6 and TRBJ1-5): DAGVTQSPTHLIKTRGQQVTLRCSPKSGHDTVSWYQQALGQGPQFIFQYYEEEERQRGNFPDRFSGHQFPNYSSELNVNALLLGDSALYLCASSSERSDQPQHFGDGTRLSIL.